This TCR beta chain was obtained from a study of blood T cell repertoires in COVID-19. Overall study context: Acute and convalescent COVID-19 samples came from the United States, Italy and Spain.

In the authors' methods: Estimation of nucleated cell counts was performed using reference gene primer amplification. The table came from immunoSEQ multiplex PCR; TCRdb's copy has only in-frame clones and leaves some out. For V, J and clone size, that table is used; D and trimming come from the DNA. The sample carries around 150,000 clones, 84% recorded once. The V gene lost 0 bases and the J gene lost 0 bases, with 10 bases spanning the gap. This CDR3 comprises 17 residues. Germline V CDR1 and CDR2: SGHNT, YYREEE (reference sequence). The receptor was derived from an elderly woman with acute or convalescent COVID-19. Sequenced input: peripheral blood. The chain combines TRBV5-4 with TRBJ2-6; the D is unclear. The DNA for the CDR3 is TGTGCCAGCAGCTTGGGAGGCGCCCGCTCTGGGGCCAACGTCCTGACTTTC. This codes for CASSLGGARSGANVLTF.